This TCR beta chain was recorded in a study of blood T cell repertoires in COVID-19. Whole-study context: Specimens from acute and convalescent COVID-19 originated in the United States, Italy and Spain. From T cells, B-cell-depleted T cells, or PBMCs came the material, which was cDNA or gDNA.

V dropped 5 bases and J dropped 3; count of bases not matched to a gene: 5. CDR1 and CDR2 (germline): SGHTA, FQGTGA. This CDR3 has 16 amino acids. As processed by the authors: Amplification of reference gene primers was used by the study to estimate nucleated cell counts. Profiling relied on immunoSEQ multiplex PCR, and the TCRdb table lists in-frame clones only, not all of them. V, J and clone size reflect that table, while D and trimming were determined from the DNA. There are 90,000 to 140,000 clones in the sample; roughly 87% occur only once, and more than 4% lies in the top ten. The specimen sequenced was peripheral blood. The chain carries TRBV7-3 and TRBJ2-3; 13 bases are shared with TRBD2. This receptor was obtained from a man aged 50-60 years with acute or convalescent COVID-19. This CDR3 reads CASSPTSGGATDTQYF. The CDR3 DNA reads TGTGCCAGCAGCCCAACTAGCGGGGGGGCAACAGATACGCAGTATTTT.